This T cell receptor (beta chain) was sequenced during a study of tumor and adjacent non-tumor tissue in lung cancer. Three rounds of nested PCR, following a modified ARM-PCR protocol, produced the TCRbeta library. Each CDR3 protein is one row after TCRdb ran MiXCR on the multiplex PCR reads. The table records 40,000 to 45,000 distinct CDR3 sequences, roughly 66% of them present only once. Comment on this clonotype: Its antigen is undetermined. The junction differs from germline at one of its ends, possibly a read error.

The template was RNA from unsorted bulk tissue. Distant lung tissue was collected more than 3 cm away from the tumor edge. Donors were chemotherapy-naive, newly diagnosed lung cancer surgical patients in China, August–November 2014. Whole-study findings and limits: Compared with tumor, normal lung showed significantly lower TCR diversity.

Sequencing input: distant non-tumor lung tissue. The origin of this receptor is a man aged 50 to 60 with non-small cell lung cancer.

The CDR3 here is CASSERNPYNSPIHF. CDR3 DNA: TGTGCCAGTAGTGAACGGAACCCGTATAATTCACCCATCCACTTT. The V gene is TRBV6-1, the J gene TRBJ1-6, with D uncertain. Germline CDR1 reads MNHNS; CDR2 reads SASEGT. This CDR3 has 15 residues.